The sequence of this T cell receptor beta chain was determined in a study of blood T cell repertoires in COVID-19. Study information: Material from acute and convalescent COVID-19 was sourced from the United States, Italy and Spain.

In this sample, this clone turned up once. Trimming pared 4 bases from V and 0 bases from J, leaving 10 bases between. From germline, CDR1 is SQVTM and CDR2 ANQGSEA. The CDR3 length is 14 residues. Study processing details: Using reference gene primer amplification, nucleated cell counts were estimated. Method: immunoSEQ multiplex PCR; TCRdb's copy keeps in-frame clones and lacks some. Clonal size and the V and J genes are those of that table, whereas D and trimming came from the DNA. Among under 500,000 clones listed, about 89% were seen once. The sequenced material came from peripheral blood. The rearrangement uses TRBV29-1 and TRBJ1-3; the D gene is possibly TRBD1 (5 bases). This clonotype was obtained from a woman in her 30s with acute or convalescent COVID-19. The CDR3 sequence: CSVVWGPSGNTIYF. The CDR3 region has the DNA TGCAGCGTTGTTTGGGGCCCCTCTGGAAACACCATATATTTT.